One and the same sample provided the 13 T cell receptor beta chains below, sequenced in a study of CD8 T cells in ankylosing spondylitis. TCRdb independently ran MiXCR on the 5' RACE reads; one entry per CDR3 protein. Altogether some 250,000 distinct CDR3 sequences are present, around 9.2% being singletons, with the ten largest covering approximately 6.2%. Sequencing was carried out using blood, either unsorted or a sorted T cell fraction (not recorded which). The source is a male donor with ankylosing spondylitis or in good health (not recorded which).

This clonotype was found many times. This sequence joins TRBV27 and TRBJ2-7; D may be TRBD1 (5 bases). Germline assignment: CDR1 MNHEY and CDR2 SMNVEV (reference sequence). V lost 6 bases and J 2 bases, leaving 14 bases between the germline ends. This CDR3 is 14 amino acids long. CDR3 sequence reads: CASSPSGYPYEQYF. CDR3 nucleotide sequence: TGTGCCAGCAGCCCGTCAGGGTATCCCTACGAGCAGTACTTC.

This clonotype has only a few counts. The rearrangement uses TRBV10-3 and TRBJ1-1; 8 bases agree with TRBD1. CDR1 and CDR2 from the germline V gene are ENHRY and SYGVKD. Trimming removed 10 bases from V and 0 bases from J; junction bases left unmatched: 10. The CDR3 has 15 residues. Here the CDR3 reads CATTTGAPLNTEAFF. The CDR3 DNA follows: TGTGCCACCACGACAGGGGCCCCCTTGAACACTGAAGCTTTCTTT.

This clonotype was observed at least ten times. The J gene is TRBJ2-5, the V gene TRBV20-1; possibly TRBD1 for D (6 bases). The ends were cut back, 8 bases at V and 5 bases at J, with 21 bases in the middle. CDR1 is DFQATT, CDR2 SNEGSKA, per germline (reference sequence). This CDR3 has 14 amino acids. The CDR3 DNA sequence: TGCAGTATAGATTCCGAACAGGGCTACGAGACCCAGTACTTC. This sequence encodes CSIDSEQGYETQYF.

V gene TRBV9 combines with J gene TRBJ2-7; D is ambiguous. Germline CDR1 SGDLS, CDR2 YYNGEE. The CDR3 spans 14 residues. V was shortened by 2 bases and J by 1 base, with 10 bases between the two germline ends. CDR3 loop: CASSVGSRSYEQYF. Here the CDR3 DNA reads TGTGCCAGCAGCGTTGGTAGCAGGTCCTACGAGCAGTACTTC.

The chain is built from TRBV29-1 and TRBJ2-3; the D is unclear. From germline, CDR1 is SQVTM and CDR2 ANQGSEA. The germline V and J ends were trimmed by 5 bases and 2 bases, with 14 bases remaining between them. CDR3 length: 14 residues. The CDR3 here is CSVRVRTDTDTQYF. For the CDR3, the DNA is TGCAGCGTTCGCGTGCGGACGGACACAGATACGCAGTATTTT.

The table lists this clonotype with many counts. The J gene is TRBJ1-2, the V gene TRBV5-1, with 7 bases fitting TRBD1. V dropped 4 bases and J dropped 3; count of bases not matched to a gene: 6. CDR1 SGHRS and CDR2 YFSETQ come from the germline V gene. The CDR3 runs to 14 residues. CDR3 protein: CASSQGDGYYGYTF. DNA of the CDR3: TGCGCCAGCAGCCAGGGGGACGGATACTATGGCTACACCTTC.

This clonotype has at least ten counts. The chain couples TRBV20-1 to TRBJ2-4; D remains unclear. The V gene's germline CDR1 is DFQATT and CDR2 SNEGSKA (reference sequence). The V and J ends lost 3 bases and 4 bases respectively, with 16 bases between them. The CDR3 spans 15 residues. The CDR3 sequence: CSASRPGDLKNIQYF. The CDR3 region has the DNA TGCAGTGCTAGTCGACCAGGTGATCTTAAAAACATTCAGTACTTC.

This clonotype was detected many times. The chain carries TRBV2 and TRBJ2-1; 12 nucleotides agree with TRBD2. V lost 3 bases to trimming and J lost 7 bases; unmatched junction nucleotides: 4. Germline V gives CDR1 SNHLY, CDR2 FYNNEI. The length of the CDR3 is 15 residues. As DNA, the CDR3 is TGTGCCAGCAGTGATGGTACTAGCGGGAGGAATGAGCAGTTCTTC. Translated, it gives CASSDGTSGRNEQFF.

The table lists this clonotype with many counts. This rearrangement joins TRBV29-1 to TRBJ1-2; a possible D gene is TRBD1 (5 bases). With 0 bases removed from V and 2 bases from J, the gap between germline ends came to 7 bases. The germline gives CDR1 SQVTM, CDR2 ANQGSEA. The CDR3 runs to 13 residues. The CDR3 DNA reads as TGCAGCGTTGAAGATCCAGGGAACTATGGCTACACCTTC. The encoded protein is CSVEDPGNYGYTF.

In its sample, this clonotype was seen a few times. V gene TRBV20-1 combines with J gene TRBJ1-3; D gene uncertain. V was cut by 2 bases and J by 0 bases, with 11 bases left in between. CDR3 length: 15 amino acids. The V gene's germline CDR1 is DFQATT and CDR2 SNEGSKA (reference sequence). The CDR3 DNA sequence: TGCAGTGCTAGACCGGACGGACGCTCTGGAAACACCATATATTTT. Encoded protein: CSARPDGRSGNTIYF.

This clonotype was found many times. The chain uses TRBV7-6 and TRBJ1-3; 9 positions agree with TRBD1. The CDR3 loop spans 17 amino acids. Germline V lookup: CDR1 SGHVS, CDR2 FNYEAQ. V lost 5 bases and J lost 0; bases outside the gene matches: 8. CDR3 in DNA: TGTGCCAGCAGCCCAGCGACAGGGGGATACTCTGGAAACACCATATATTTT. This gives the protein CASSPATGGYSGNTIYF.

This chain connects TRBV27 to TRBJ2-5, with 7 bases that match TRBD2. The CDR3 is made up of 15 amino acids. The J segment lost 2 bases and the V segment lost 7 bases, leaving 10 bases of the junction unmatched. Looked up from germline, CDR1 is MNHEY and CDR2 is SMNVEV (reference sequence). The CDR3: CASNPGGSVQETQYF. The CDR3 nucleotides read TGTGCCAGCAACCCCGGGGGGTCGGTACAAGAGACCCAGTACTTC.

This sequence joins TRBV19 and TRBJ1-1; possibly TRBD1 for D (5 bases). This CDR3 is built from 16 residues. V was cut by 3 bases and J by 3 bases, with 17 bases left in between. Germline V gene data show CDR1 as LNHDA and CDR2 as SQIVND (reference sequence). The CDR3 region has the DNA TGTGCCAGTAGTATTGGCTGGGGACGGAGGGACACTGAAGCTTTCTTT. Translating gives CASSIGWGRRDTEAFF.